This T cell receptor (beta chain) was sequenced for a study of cytomegalovirus exposure and HLA in healthy donors. Across the whole study: Early released data comprised around 80 million unique TCRs from HLA-typed donors. Study results and caveats: With DRB1 most and HLA-C fewest, TCR association rates differed between HLA loci in a later analysis.

The study ran its PCR with 60 Vbeta and 13 Jbeta primers. This table comes from immunoSEQ multiplex PCR, and its TCRdb copy is limited to in-frame clones, with some not included. The sample consists of 100,000 to 150,000 clones, about three quarters of them appearing once. The J segment lost 0 bases and the V segment lost 8 bases, leaving 10 bases of the junction unmatched. The germline V gene has CDR1 SNHLY and CDR2 FYNNEI. CDR3 length: 17 amino acids. Each donor was healthy, and each was a bone marrow donor. A remark on this clone: Its antigen is not known.

This receptor was obtained from a man between 60 and 70 years old in good health and CMV-seropositive. The chain combines TRBV2 with TRBJ2-6; 7 bases match TRBD2. Sequencing was performed on PBMCs. The CDR3: CASGRASGRSGANVLTF. CDR3 coding DNA: TGTGCCAGCGGGAGGGCTAGCGGACGCTCTGGGGCCAACGTCCTGACTTTC. Complete variable domain (other parts from reference TRBV2 and TRBJ2-6): EPEVTQTPSHQVTQMGQEVILRCVPISNHLYFYWYRQILGQKVEFLVSFYNNEISEKSEIFDDQFSVERPDGSNFTLKIRSTKLEDSAMYFCASGRASGRSGANVLTFGAGSRLTVL.